The entry below describes one T cell receptor beta chain. With 4 bases removed from V and 8 bases from J, the gap between germline ends came to 15 bases. CDR1 is LNHNV, CDR2 YYDKDF, per germline (reference sequence). CDR3 size: 15 residues. The record originates from a study of blood T cell repertoires in COVID-19. At the level of the study: Samples representing acute and convalescent COVID-19 were sourced from the United States, Italy and Spain. From T cells, B-cell-depleted T cells, or PBMCs came the material, which was cDNA or gDNA.

Source study methods: By means of reference gene primer amplification, nucleated cell counts were estimated. TCRdb keeps only in-frame clones here, not all; method: immunoSEQ multiplex PCR. The V and J calls and clone size come from that table; D and trimming were worked out from the DNA. The table shows about 200,000 clones, with approximately 80% occurring only once. Those enrolled in Seattle joined during active infection and were followed longitudinally afterward. The chain is built from TRBV15 and TRBJ1-6; D may be TRBD1 (5 bases). The clonotype comes from a woman of 80 years or more with COVID-19, enrolled during active disease. The sequencing sample was made of peripheral blood. The CDR3 loop reads CATSTDPGLDSPLHF. CDR3 nucleotide sequence: TGTGCCACCAGCACTGACCCAGGGCTGGATTCACCCCTCCACTTT.